Presented here are 4 T cell receptor beta chains from one specimen sequenced in a study of shared clonotypes between healthy human individuals. The table came from immunoSEQ multiplex PCR; TCRdb's copy has only in-frame clones and leaves some out. The repertoire holds roughly 2 million clones, with less than 95% as singletons. CD8 cells classed as naive were CD45RO-negative and positively selected for CCR7, excluding terminally differentiated effector memory CD45RA+ cells. The sequenced sample consisted of naive CD8+ T cells sorted from blood. These receptors were obtained from a man between 18 and 29 years old in good health.

This chain links TRBV4-1 with TRBJ2-7, with 14 bases identical to TRBD2. Germline CDR1 reads MGHRA; CDR2 reads YSYEKL. Losses at the gene ends were 0 bases for V and 0 bases for J; bases not matched to a gene: 7. The CDR3 sequence is 19 residues long. CDR3 residues: CASSQEGLAGGTSSYEQYF. In nucleotides, the CDR3 is TGCGCCAGCAGCCAAGAAGGACTAGCGGGGGGAACGAGCTCCTACGAGCAGTACTTC.

The CDR3 region has the DNA TGCGCCAGCAGTGCAGCGGGGGTACTAGGGGAGCTGTTTTTT. This translates into CASSAAGVLGELFF. This rearrangement joins TRBV10-2 to TRBJ2-2; 8 bases line up with TRBD2. CDR1 is WSHSY, CDR2 SAAADI, per germline. Trimming cost V 4 bases and J 8 bases; bases outside gene matches: 6. This CDR3 is built from 14 residues.

The chain couples TRBV5-1 to TRBJ1-2; a weak D match, TRBD1 (6 bases). The CDR3 is made up of 14 amino acids. The V gene lost 3 bases and the J gene lost 2 bases, with 11 bases spanning the gap. CDR1 and CDR2 (germline): SGHRS, YFSETQ. The CDR3 DNA reads as TGCGCCAGCAGCTCCCAGGGGTTCAACTATGGCTACACCTTC. Translation: CASSSQGFNYGYTF. Full variable domain (remainder filled in from reference TRBV5-1 and TRBJ1-2): KAGVTQTPRYLIKTRGQQVTLSCSPISGHRSVSWYQQTPGQGLQFLFEYFSETQRNKGNFPGRFSGRQFSNSRSEMNVSTLELGDSALYLCASSSQGFNYGYTFGSGTRLTVV.

J is TRBJ2-7 and V is TRBV11-3, with D perhaps TRBD2 (5 bases). The V end lost 5 bases, the J end lost 6 bases, and 8 bases lay between the germline ends. The germline V gene encodes CDR1 SGHNT and CDR2 YENEEA. CDR3 length: 11 amino acids. The CDR3 spells CASSEGGEQYF. The CDR3, as DNA: TGTGCCAGCAGCGAGGGTGGCGAGCAGTACTTC. Using reference TRBV11-3 and TRBJ2-7 for the parts outside the CDR3, the full variable domain is EAGVVQSPRYKIIEKKQPVAFWCNPISGHNTLYWYLQNLGQGPELLIRYENEEAVDDSQLPKDRFSAERLKGVDSTLKIQPAELGDSAVYLCASSEGGEQYFGPGTRLTVT.